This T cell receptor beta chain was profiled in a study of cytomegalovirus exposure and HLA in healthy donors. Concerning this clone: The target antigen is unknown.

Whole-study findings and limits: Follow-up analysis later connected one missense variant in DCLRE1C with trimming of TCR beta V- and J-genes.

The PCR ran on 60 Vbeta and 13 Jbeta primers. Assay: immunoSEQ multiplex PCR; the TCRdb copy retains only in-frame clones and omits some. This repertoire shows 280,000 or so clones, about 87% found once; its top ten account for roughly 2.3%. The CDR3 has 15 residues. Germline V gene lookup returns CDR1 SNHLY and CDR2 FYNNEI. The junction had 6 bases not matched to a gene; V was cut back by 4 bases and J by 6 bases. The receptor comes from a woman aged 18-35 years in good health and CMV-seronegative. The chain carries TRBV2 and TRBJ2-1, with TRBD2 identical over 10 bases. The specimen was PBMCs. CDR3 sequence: CASSAERGGFNEQFF. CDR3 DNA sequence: TGTGCCAGCAGTGCCGAGCGGGGGGGCTTCAATGAGCAGTTCTTC. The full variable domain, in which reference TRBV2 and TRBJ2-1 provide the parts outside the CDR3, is EPEVTQTPSHQVTQMGQEVILRCVPISNHLYFYWYRQILGQKVEFLVSFYNNEISEKSEIFDDQFSVERPDGSNFTLKIRSTKLEDSAMYFCASSAERGGFNEQFFGPGTRLTVL.